The 20 T cell receptor beta chains listed next were all sequenced from one sample in a study of blood T cell repertoires in COVID-19. Clones were read by immunoSEQ multiplex PCR, and TCRdb kept only the in-frame ones, dropping some. The sample carries under 200,000 clones, approximately 80% recorded once. Sequences were obtained from PBMCs or T cells enriched from blood (not recorded which). The receptors were sampled from a man in his forties or fifties who had recovered from COVID-19.

This chain joins TRBV5-1 and TRBJ2-3; D unclear. CDR3 size: 15 residues. V was shortened by 3 bases and J by 0 bases, with 11 bases between the two germline ends. Germline lookup yields CDR1 SGHRS and CDR2 YFSETQ. The CDR3 sequence is CASSYTNSSTDTQYF. CDR3 DNA: TGCGCCAGCAGCTATACTAACTCTAGCACAGATACGCAGTATTTT.

The rearrangement uses TRBV6-5 and TRBJ1-2; D is perhaps TRBD1 (6 bases). This CDR3 contains 12 residues. Per the germline V gene, CDR1 is MNHEY and CDR2 is SVGAGI. V lost 6 bases, J lost 9 bases, and 14 bases lay in between. This chain's CDR3 is CASRQGSSRYTF. CDR3 nucleotide sequence: TGTGCCAGCAGACAGGGATCGTCTCGCTACACCTTC.

The genes are TRBV9 and TRBJ1-2, with 8 bases matching TRBD1. With V trimmed by 0 bases and J by 4 bases, 14 bases remained unmatched. CDR3 size: 18 residues. Looked up from germline, CDR1 is SGDLS and CDR2 is YYNGEE. CDR3 amino acids: CASSVDPRAGGTSYGYTF. DNA for the CDR3: TGTGCCAGCAGCGTAGACCCGCGGGCAGGGGGCACTTCCTATGGCTACACCTTC.

The CDR3 spells CASSLGRGGLEQYF. The CDR3, as DNA: TGTGCCAGCAGCTTGGGGCGGGGGGGCCTCGAGCAGTACTTC. The chain has TRBV11-2 and TRBJ2-7; 9 bases match TRBD2. There are 14 residues in the CDR3. CDR1 SGHAT and CDR2 FQNNGV come from the germline V gene. With 3 bases clipped from V and 6 bases from J, the junction kept 6 bases outside the gene matches.

The chain employs TRBV7-2 and TRBJ2-5; TRBD2 matches 9 bases. The germline V gene encodes CDR1 SGHTA and CDR2 FQGNSA. The CDR3 consists of 15 residues. Trimming at V came to 4 bases and at J to 2 bases, leaving 5 bases not matched to a gene. CDR3 DNA: TGTGCCAGCAGCTCCCGCGGGGGGGATCAAGAGACCCAGTACTTC. This codes for CASSSRGGDQETQYF.

The chain carries TRBV30 and TRBJ2-1; no clear D gene. The CDR3 has 13 residues. Germline V gene data show CDR1 as GTSNPN and CDR2 as SVGIG (reference sequence). V was clipped by 0 bases and J by 4 bases, with 7 bases between them. The DNA for the CDR3 is TGTGCCTGGAGTGTACAACAGTACAATGAGCAGTTCTTC. Its protein is CAWSVQQYNEQFF.

The chain couples TRBV18 to TRBJ2-4; weak D call: TRBD2 (5 bases). The CDR3 sequence is 14 residues long. The ends were cut back, 3 bases at V and 0 bases at J, with 6 bases in the middle. From germline, CDR1 is KGHSH and CDR2 LQKENI. CDR3 sequence reads: CASSPGVAKNIQYF. CDR3 sequence (DNA): TGTGCCAGCTCACCCGGGGTAGCCAAAAACATTCAGTACTTC. The full variable domain, its missing parts supplied by reference TRBV18 and TRBJ2-4, is NAGVMQNPRHLVRRRGQEARLRCSPMKGHSHVYWYRQLPEEGLKFMVYLQKENIIDESGMPKERFSAEFPKEGPSILRIQQVVRGDSAAYFCASSPGVAKNIQYFGAGTRLSVL.

This sequence joins TRBV6-5 and TRBJ1-4, with D perhaps TRBD1 (6 bases). The V end lost 4 bases, the J end lost 5 bases, and 11 bases lay between the germline ends. The CDR3 loop spans 14 amino acids. Germline V CDR1 and CDR2: MNHEY, SVGAGI. The CDR3: CASSSPGGNEKLFF. In nucleotides, the CDR3 is TGTGCCAGCAGTTCCCCGGGGGGCAATGAAAAACTGTTTTTT.

This chain joins TRBV10-3 and TRBJ1-5, with TRBD1 matching 7 bases. CDR3 length: 14 residues. Trimming cost V 9 bases and J 3 bases; bases outside gene matches: 8. Looked up from germline, CDR1 is ENHRY and CDR2 is SYGVKD. CDR3 residues: CAISTGPNNQPQHF. CDR3 in DNA: TGTGCCATTTCGACAGGGCCTAACAATCAGCCCCAGCATTTT.

The V call is TRBV27, the J call TRBJ1-6; 8 positions agree with TRBD1. The CDR3 sequence is 17 residues long. Trimming at V came to 2 bases and at J to 9 bases, leaving 12 bases not matched to a gene. Germline loops: CDR1 MNHEY, CDR2 SMNVEV (reference sequence). As DNA, the CDR3 is TGTGCCAGCAGTTTAAAAGGGCAGGGGGCGCGGGCTTCACCCCTCCACTTT. It is translated as CASSLKGQGARASPLHF.

V is TRBV6-5 and J is TRBJ2-7, with 9 nucleotides matching TRBD1. CDR1 and CDR2 from the germline V gene are MNHEY and SVGAGI. V dropped 6 bases and J dropped 6; count of bases not matched to a gene: 6. The CDR3 loop spans 13 amino acids. CDR3 DNA: TGTGCCAGCAGCCGGGACAGGGATATCGAGCAGTACTTC. Its translation: CASSRDRDIEQYF.

The gene calls are TRBV6-5 and TRBJ1-2, with 8 positions matching TRBD1. Trimming took 2 bases from V and 8 from J; bases not matched to a gene: 7. The CDR3 covers 14 residues. Germline V gene data show CDR1 as MNHEY and CDR2 as SVGAGI. The CDR3 coding sequence is TGTGCCAGCAGTTACGGACAGGGCTTAAGAGGCTACACCTTC. It specifies CASSYGQGLRGYTF.

This chain links TRBV6-5 with TRBJ2-2, with no clear D. CDR3 length: 13 amino acids. V lost 2 bases, J lost 7 bases, and 8 bases lay in between. Per the germline V gene, CDR1 is MNHEY and CDR2 is SVGAGI. Here the CDR3 reads CASSYARGGELFF. CDR3 nucleotide sequence: TGTGCCAGCAGTTACGCCCGAGGCGGGGAGCTGTTTTTT.

The chain is built from TRBV9 and TRBJ2-7; TRBD2 aligns across 11 bases. This CDR3 is built from 14 residues. V lost 5 bases and J lost 6; bases outside the gene matches: 7. Germline CDR1 is SGDLS and CDR2 is YYNGEE. CDR3 nucleotides: TGTGCCAGCAGTCCGGGACTAGCGGCTACCGAGCAGTACTTC. Translation: CASSPGLAATEQYF.

The chain employs TRBV6-5 and TRBJ2-3, with D perhaps TRBD2 (6 bases). This CDR3 comprises 15 residues. Trimming removed 1 base at V and 4 bases at J, with 12 bases between. Germline CDR1 MNHEY, CDR2 SVGAGI. The CDR3 is CASSYFGGNPDTQYF. CDR3 coding DNA: TGTGCCAGCAGTTACTTTGGCGGGAACCCAGATACGCAGTATTTT.

The V and J genes are TRBV2 and TRBJ1-2; 10 bases map to TRBD1. Germline values: CDR1 SNHLY, CDR2 FYNNEI. V shed 6 bases and J 4 bases; nucleotides not matched to a gene: 11. There are 16 residues in the CDR3. The DNA for the CDR3 is TGTGCCAGCAGCGTGGCCGGGACAGGGGACCTCTATGGCTACACCTTC. Amino acids: CASSVAGTGDLYGYTF. Based on the CDR3 plus reference TRBV2 and TRBJ1-2, the full variable domain is EPEVTQTPSHQVTQMGQEVILRCVPISNHLYFYWYRQILGQKVEFLVSFYNNEISEKSEIFDDQFSVERPDGSNFTLKIRSTKLEDSAMYFCASSVAGTGDLYGYTFGSGTRLTVV.

The rearrangement links TRBV30 to TRBJ2-1, with D possibly matching TRBD2 (6 bases). With 0 bases removed from V and 9 bases from J, the gap between germline ends came to 9 bases. The CDR3 is 12 amino acids. In germline, CDR1 is GTSNPN, CDR2 SVGIG (reference sequence). The CDR3 region is CAWSVLGGEQFF. The CDR3 DNA is TGTGCCTGGAGTGTCCTCGGGGGTGAGCAGTTCTTC.

This chain joins TRBV5-1 and TRBJ1-2; 7 bases map to TRBD1. The junction had 4 bases not matched to a gene; V was cut back by 4 bases and J by 4 bases. The CDR3 is 13 residues long. Germline loops: CDR1 SGHRS, CDR2 YFSETQ. The CDR3 sequence is CASSQGDTYGYTF. The CDR3 DNA reads TGCGCCAGCAGCCAGGGGGACACCTATGGCTACACCTTC. The complete variable domain, with remaining parts taken from reference TRBV5-1 and TRBJ1-2, reads KAGVTQTPRYLIKTRGQQVTLSCSPISGHRSVSWYQQTPGQGLQFLFEYFSETQRNKGNFPGRFSGRQFSNSRSEMNVSTLELGDSALYLCASSQGDTYGYTFGSGTRLTVV.

The V gene is TRBV15, the J gene TRBJ2-7, with TRBD1 matching 8 bases. CDR1 LNHNV and CDR2 YYDKDF come from the germline V gene (reference sequence). The CDR3 loop spans 17 amino acids. V shed 2 bases, J shed 6 bases, and the junction held 15 bases outside the gene matches. The CDR3: CATSRPRAGGIPTEQYF. Here the CDR3 DNA reads TGTGCCACCAGCAGACCCAGGGCAGGGGGCATCCCAACCGAGCAGTACTTC. Full variable domain (outside the CDR3, taken from reference TRBV15 and TRBJ2-7): DAMVIQNPRYQVTQFGKPVTLSCSQTLNHNVMYWYQQKSSQAPKLLFHYYDKDFNNEADTPDNFQSRRPNTSFCFLDIRSPGLGDTAMYLCATSRPRAGGIPTEQYFGPGTRLTVT.

V usage is TRBV7-2 and J usage is TRBJ1-1, with a possible D match to TRBD1 (5 bases). V lost 2 bases, J lost 6 bases, and 13 bases lay in between. The CDR3 contains 14 residues. Germline-derived CDR1 and CDR2 are SGHTA and FQGNSA. This CDR3 reads CASSLQGRGAEAFF. CDR3 bases: TGTGCCAGCAGCTTACAGGGAAGGGGCGCTGAAGCTTTCTTT.